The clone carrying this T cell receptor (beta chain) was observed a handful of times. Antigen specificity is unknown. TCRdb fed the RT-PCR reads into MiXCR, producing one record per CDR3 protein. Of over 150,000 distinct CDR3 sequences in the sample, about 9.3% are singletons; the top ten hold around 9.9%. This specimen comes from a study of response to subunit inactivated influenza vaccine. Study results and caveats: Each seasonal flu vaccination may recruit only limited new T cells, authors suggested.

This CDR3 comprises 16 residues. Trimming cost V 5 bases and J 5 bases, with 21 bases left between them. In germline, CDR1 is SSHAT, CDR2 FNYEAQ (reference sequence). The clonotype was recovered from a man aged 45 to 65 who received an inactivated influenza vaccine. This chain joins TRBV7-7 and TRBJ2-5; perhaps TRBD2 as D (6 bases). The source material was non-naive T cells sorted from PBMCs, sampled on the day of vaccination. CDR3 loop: CASSVGNVNAGETQYF. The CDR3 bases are TGTGCCAGCAGCGTCGGGAACGTCAATGCGGGGGAGACCCAGTACTTC.